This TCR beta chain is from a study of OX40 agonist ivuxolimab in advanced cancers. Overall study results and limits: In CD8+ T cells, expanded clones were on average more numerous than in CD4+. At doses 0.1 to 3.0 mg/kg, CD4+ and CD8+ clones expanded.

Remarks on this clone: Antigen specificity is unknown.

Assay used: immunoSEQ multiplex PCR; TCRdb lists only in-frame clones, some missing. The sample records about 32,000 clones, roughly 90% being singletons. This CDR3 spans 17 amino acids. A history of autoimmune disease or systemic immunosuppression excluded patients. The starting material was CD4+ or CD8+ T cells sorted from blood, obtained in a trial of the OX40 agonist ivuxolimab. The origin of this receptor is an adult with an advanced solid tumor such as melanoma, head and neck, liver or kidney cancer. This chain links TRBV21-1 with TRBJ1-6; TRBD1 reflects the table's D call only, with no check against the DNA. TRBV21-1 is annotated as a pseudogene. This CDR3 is CASSKEQASSYNSPLHF. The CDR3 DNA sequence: TGTGCCAGCAGCAAAGAACAGGCCAGCTCCTATAATTCACCCCTCCACTTT.